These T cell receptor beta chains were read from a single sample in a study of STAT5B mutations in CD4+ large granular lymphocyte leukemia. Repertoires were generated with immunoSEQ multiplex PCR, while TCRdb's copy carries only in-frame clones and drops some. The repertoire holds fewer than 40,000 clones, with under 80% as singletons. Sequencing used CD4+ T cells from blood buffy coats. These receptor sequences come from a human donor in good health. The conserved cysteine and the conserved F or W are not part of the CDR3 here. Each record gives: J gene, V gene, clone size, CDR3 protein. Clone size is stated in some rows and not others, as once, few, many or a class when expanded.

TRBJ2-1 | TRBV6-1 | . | ASSESGTRPHEQF
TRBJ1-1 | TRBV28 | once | ASSITPSLTF
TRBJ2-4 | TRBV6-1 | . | ASSEVMGQPKNIQY
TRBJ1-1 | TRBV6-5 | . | ASRIGQLNTEAF
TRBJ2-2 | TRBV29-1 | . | SVVKLSDTGELF
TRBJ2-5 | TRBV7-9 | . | ASSVWGTGPFQETQY
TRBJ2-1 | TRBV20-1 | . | SATSYNEQF
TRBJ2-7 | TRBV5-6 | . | ASSLPEGQAYEQY
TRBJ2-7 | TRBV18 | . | ASSPLGSHEQY
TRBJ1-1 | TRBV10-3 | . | ANQGAGTEAF
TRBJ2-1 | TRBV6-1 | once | ASRRENSYNEQF
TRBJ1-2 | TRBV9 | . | ASSPEGSGDYGYT
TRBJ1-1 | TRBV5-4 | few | ASSLTGRNTEAF
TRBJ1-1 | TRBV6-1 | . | ASSEDGFYTEAF
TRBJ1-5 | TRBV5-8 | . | ASSFQRTGGRNQPQH
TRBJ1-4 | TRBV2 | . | ASSAVGGITNEKLF
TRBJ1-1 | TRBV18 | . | ASSPALGAEAF
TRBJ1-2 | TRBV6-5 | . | ASSPQGPGLGGYT
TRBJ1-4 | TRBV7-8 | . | ASRTDLGNEKLF
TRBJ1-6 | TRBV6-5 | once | ASSYLALNSPLH
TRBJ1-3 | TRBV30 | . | AWWDASSGNTIY
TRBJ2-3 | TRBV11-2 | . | ASSLEDTQY
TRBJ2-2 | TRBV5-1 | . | ASSLERIPGELF
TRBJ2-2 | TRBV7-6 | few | ASSSRTSGETGELF
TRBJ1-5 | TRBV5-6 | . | ASSLRAGGPPQPQH
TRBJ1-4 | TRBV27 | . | ASTSPGEKLF
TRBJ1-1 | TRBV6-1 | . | ASSVESQRMTEAF
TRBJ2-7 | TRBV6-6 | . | ASSYSGQGASEQY
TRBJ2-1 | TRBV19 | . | ASSSADRGGNEQF
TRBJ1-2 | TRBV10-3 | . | AISEPSGQASGDGYT